This T cell receptor (beta chain) came from a study of a mutant IDH1 vaccine in newly diagnosed glioma. CDR1 and CDR2 from the germline V gene are MNHEY and SVGAGI. This CDR3 is 15 amino acids long. V shed 4 bases and J 6 bases; nucleotides not matched to a gene: 8. The time point was: baseline, week 1 (first vaccination visit). Treatment indicated: pre-vaccination baseline after standard-of-care therapy. There were new WHO grade 3 or 4 astrocytomas in the donors, and these were IDH1-mutant and ATRX-lost. Profiled with immunoSEQ multiplex PCR; TCRdb holds only in-frame clones, not every one. The sample carries about 32,000 clones, roughly 87% recorded once.

V usage is TRBV6-5 and J usage is TRBJ2-5; the match to TRBD1 covers 10 bases. The sample consisted of PBMCs, taken from a glioma patient treated with radiotherapy, temozolomide or both. The receptor was isolated from a young man with glioma. The DNA of the CDR3 is TGTGCCAGCAGTTCTCCGGGACAGGGGAAGCAGACCCAGTACTTC. This sequence encodes CASSSPGQGKQTQYF.